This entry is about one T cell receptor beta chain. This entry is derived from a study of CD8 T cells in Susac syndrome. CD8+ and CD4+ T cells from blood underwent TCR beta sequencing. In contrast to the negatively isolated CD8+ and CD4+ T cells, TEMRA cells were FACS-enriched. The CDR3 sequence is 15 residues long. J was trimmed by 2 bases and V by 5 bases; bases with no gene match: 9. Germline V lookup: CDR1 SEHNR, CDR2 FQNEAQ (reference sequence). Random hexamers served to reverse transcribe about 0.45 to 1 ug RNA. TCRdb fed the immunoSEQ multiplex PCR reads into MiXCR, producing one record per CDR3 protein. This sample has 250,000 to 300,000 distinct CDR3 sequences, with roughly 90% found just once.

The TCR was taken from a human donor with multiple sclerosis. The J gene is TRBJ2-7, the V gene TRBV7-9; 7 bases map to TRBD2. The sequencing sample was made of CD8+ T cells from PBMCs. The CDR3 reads CASSTRTSRPYEQYF. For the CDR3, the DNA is TGTGCCAGCAGCACTCGGACTAGTCGGCCCTACGAGCAGTACTTC.